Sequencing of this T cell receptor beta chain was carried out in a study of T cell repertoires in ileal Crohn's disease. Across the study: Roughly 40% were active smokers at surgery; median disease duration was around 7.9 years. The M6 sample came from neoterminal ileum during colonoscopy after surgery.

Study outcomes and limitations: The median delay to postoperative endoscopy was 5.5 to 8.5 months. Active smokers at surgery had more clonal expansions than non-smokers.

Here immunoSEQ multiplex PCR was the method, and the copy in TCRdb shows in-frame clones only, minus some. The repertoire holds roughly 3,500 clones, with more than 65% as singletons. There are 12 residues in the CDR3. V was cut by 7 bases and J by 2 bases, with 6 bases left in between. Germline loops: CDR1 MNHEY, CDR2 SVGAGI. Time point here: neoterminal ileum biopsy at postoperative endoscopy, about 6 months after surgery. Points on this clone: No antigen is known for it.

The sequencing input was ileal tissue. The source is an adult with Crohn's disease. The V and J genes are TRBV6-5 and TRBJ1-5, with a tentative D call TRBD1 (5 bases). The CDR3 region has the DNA TGTGCCAGCAAACAGGGCAATCAGCCCCAGCATTTT. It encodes CASKQGNQPQHF.